One sample yielded the 32 T cell receptor beta chains listed below, sequenced in a study of memory CD4+ T cells and cytomegalovirus serostatus. Only in-frame clones appear in the TCRdb table, and some are missing; sequencing was by immunoSEQ multiplex PCR. This table holds some 66,000 clones, about three quarters found once. Single viable CD3+CD4+CD8-CD45RO+ cells were sorted as the memory CD4+ T cells. Sequencing was done on a sample of memory CD4+ T cells from blood. The receptors originated from an adult in good health and CMV-seropositive.

This clone has a handful of counts. The rearrangement joins TRBV18 to TRBJ1-1; D call uncertain. Germline V gene lookup returns CDR1 KGHSH and CDR2 LQKENI. Trimming removed 3 bases at V and 5 bases at J, with 16 bases between. The CDR3 has 15 residues. CDR3: CASSPSTGRPTEAFF. CDR3 bases: TGTGCCAGCTCACCTTCGACCGGGAGGCCAACTGAAGCTTTCTTT.

This chain connects TRBV7-6 to TRBJ2-3; D perhaps matches TRBD2 (5 bases). Trimming pared 5 bases from V and 6 bases from J, leaving 18 bases between. This CDR3 region has 15 residues. Germline loops: CDR1 SGHVS, CDR2 FNYEAQ. The DNA for the CDR3 is TGTGCCAGCAGCGAGATAGTAGCGTCGTCGGATACGCAGTATTTT. Protein sequence: CASSEIVASSDTQYF. The variable domain in full, completed from reference TRBV7-6 and TRBJ2-3, reads GAGVSQSPRYKVTKRGQDVALRCDPISGHVSLYWYRQALGQGPEFLTYFNYEAQQDKSGLPNDRFSAERPEGSISTLTIQRTEQRDSAMYRCASSEIVASSDTQYFGPGTRLTVL.

V gene TRBV7-2 combines with J gene TRBJ2-2; possibly TRBD2 for D (5 bases). The CDR3 is made up of 13 amino acids. Trimming removed 5 bases from V and 7 bases from J, with 11 bases in between. Germline V gene data show CDR1 as SGHTA and CDR2 as FQGNSA. Written as DNA, the CDR3 is TGTGCCAGCAGCCCCGGACTGCACGGGGAGCTGTTTTTT. Translated: CASSPGLHGELFF.

The J gene is TRBJ2-7, the V gene TRBV7-8, with TRBD1 matching over 9 bases. There are 16 residues in the CDR3. Trimming at V came to 5 bases and at J to 4 bases, leaving 12 bases not matched to a gene. Germline CDR1 reads SGHVS; CDR2 reads FQNEAQ. CDR3 sequence (DNA): TGTGCCAGCAGCAGAATGACAGGGGGAAGGGGTTACGAGCAGTACTTC. As protein: CASSRMTGGRGYEQYF. The full variable domain, its missing parts supplied by reference TRBV7-8 and TRBJ2-7, is GAGVSQSPRYKVAKRGQDVALRCDPISGHVSLFWYQQALGQGPEFLTYFQNEAQLDKSGLPSDRFFAERPEGSVSTLKIQRTQQEDSAVYLCASSRMTGGRGYEQYFGPGTRLTVT.

The rearrangement uses TRBV2 and TRBJ1-6; a possible D gene is TRBD1 (5 bases). Trimming removed 0 bases at V and 9 bases at J, with 12 bases between. The CDR3 runs 15 residues. The germline CDR1 and CDR2 sequences are SNHLY and FYNNEI. The CDR3 DNA reads TGTGCCAGCAGTGAAGCGGCCAGGGCGACTTCACCCCTCCACTTT. It specifies CASSEAARATSPLHF.

The sample holds one count of this clone. This chain uses TRBV2 with TRBJ2-7; D unresolved. The V gene lost 6 bases and the J gene lost 5 bases, with 11 bases spanning the gap. The CDR3 runs 12 residues. CDR1 and CDR2 (germline): SNHLY, FYNNEI. DNA for the CDR3: TGTGCCAGCAGCCTGGACCGGAACGAGCAGTACTTC. Its protein is CASSLDRNEQYF.

This clone was detected only a few times. The chain employs TRBV5-1 and TRBJ1-1; D unresolved. In germline, CDR1 is SGHRS, CDR2 YFSETQ. With 1 base removed from V and 4 bases from J, the gap between germline ends came to 8 bases. This CDR3 has 13 amino acids. CDR3 in DNA: TGCGCCAGCAGCTTGATAGAGATCACTGAAGCTTTCTTT. It specifies CASSLIEITEAFF.

The chain uses TRBV2 and TRBJ2-7; tentative D call: TRBD2 (6 bases). Per the germline V gene, CDR1 is SNHLY and CDR2 is FYNNEI. Trimming removed 7 bases from V and 0 bases from J, with 16 bases in between. CDR3 length: 15 amino acids. CDR3 nucleotides: TGTGCCAGCACACGCGGGACTGGGAGCTCCTACGAGCAGTACTTC. This translates into CASTRGTGSSYEQYF.

The J gene is TRBJ2-5, the V gene TRBV28; 7 bases agree with TRBD2. The length of the CDR3 is 16 residues. With 5 bases clipped from V and 5 bases from J, the junction kept 14 bases outside the gene matches. CDR1 and CDR2 from the germline V gene are MDHEN and SYDVKM. CDR3 bases: TGTGCCAGCAGTCTCCCAAGGGACTGGGGAGGGGAGACCCAGTACTTC. Amino acid sequence: CASSLPRDWGGETQYF.

The genes are TRBV5-1 and TRBJ1-4; D unresolved. The CDR3 extends over 12 amino acids. V lost 1 base and J lost 5, with 3 bases in between. Germline loops: CDR1 SGHRS, CDR2 YFSETQ. The CDR3 coding sequence is TGCGCCAGCAGCTTGCGGAATGAAAAACTGTTTTTT. Translation: CASSLRNEKLFF.

The chain has TRBV9 and TRBJ2-7, with 9 bases aligning to TRBD2. Trimming took 3 bases from V and 3 from J; bases not matched to a gene: 1. Germline CDR1 is SGDLS and CDR2 is YYNGEE. CDR3 length: 13 amino acids. The CDR3 coding sequence is TGTGCCAGCAGCGGACTAGCGGACTACGAGCAGTACTTC. This sequence encodes CASSGLADYEQYF.

This clone has only a few counts. The chain has TRBV27 and TRBJ2-2; D perhaps matches TRBD2 (6 bases). The CDR3 totals 16 residues. Germline assignment: CDR1 MNHEY and CDR2 SMNVEV (reference sequence). Deletions cut 4 bases from V and 2 bases from J, with 14 bases between. As DNA, the CDR3 is TGTGCCAGCAGTTCGGGACTCACGGGAAACACCGGGGAGCTGTTTTTT. This sequence encodes CASSSGLTGNTGELFF.

This rearrangement joins TRBV7-8 to TRBJ2-7; D gene uncertain. CDR3 length equals 15 residues. Germline V gene sequence: CDR1 SGHVS, CDR2 FQNEAQ. Between the trimmed V and J ends, which lost 1 base and 0 bases, there was a span of 10 bases. The CDR3 loop reads CASSLGRRVSYEQYF. The CDR3 nucleotides read TGTGCCAGCAGCTTAGGGCGGCGAGTCTCCTACGAGCAGTACTTC. Based on the CDR3 plus reference TRBV7-8 and TRBJ2-7, the full variable domain is GAGVSQSPRYKVAKRGQDVALRCDPISGHVSLFWYQQALGQGPEFLTYFQNEAQLDKSGLPSDRFFAERPEGSVSTLKIQRTQQEDSAVYLCASSLGRRVSYEQYFGPGTRLTVT.

The chain carries TRBV5-6 and TRBJ2-2; D might be TRBD2 (5 bases). Germline CDR1 reads SGHDT; CDR2 reads YYEEEE. V shed 0 bases and J shed 4 bases, with 10 bases lying between them. The length of the CDR3 is 15 residues. The CDR3 DNA sequence: TGTGCCAGCAGCTTGGGGCTAGCTTCCACCGGGGAGCTGTTTTTT. Encoded protein: CASSLGLASTGELFF.

This clone is a singleton in its sample. The chain employs TRBV6-1 and TRBJ1-5; a weak D match, TRBD1 (6 bases). V lost 6 bases to trimming and J lost 6 bases, with 15 bases between them. This CDR3 has 14 amino acids. Germline CDR1 is MNHNS and CDR2 is SASEGT. The CDR3 DNA reads as TGTGCCAGCAGCGTGGACAGCGGGCTTCAGCCCCAGCATTTT. It translates to CASSVDSGLQPQHF.

In its sample, this clone was seen a few times. The chain carries TRBV7-3 and TRBJ2-2; 11 nucleotides align to TRBD2. This CDR3 is 16 amino acids long. CDR1 and CDR2 (germline): SGHTA, FQGTGA. With 4 bases clipped from V and 5 bases from J, the junction kept 6 bases outside the gene matches. The CDR3 reads CASSSTGTSGTGELFF. The CDR3 DNA is TGTGCCAGCAGCTCCACCGGGACTAGCGGTACCGGGGAGCTGTTTTTT.

The chain recombines TRBV28 with TRBJ2-4; D is unresolved. This CDR3 comprises 16 residues. In germline, CDR1 is MDHEN, CDR2 SYDVKM. The ends were cut back, 5 bases at V and 0 bases at J, with 14 bases in the middle. CDR3 sequence: CASSIREVTAKNIQYF. As DNA, the CDR3 is TGTGCCAGCAGTATTCGAGAGGTTACAGCCAAAAACATTCAGTACTTC.

This rearrangement joins TRBV2 to TRBJ2-2, with 10 bases that match TRBD2. The CDR3 consists of 18 residues. J was trimmed by 3 bases and V by 3 bases; bases with no gene match: 10. The germline V gene encodes CDR1 SNHLY and CDR2 FYNNEI. CDR3 nucleotide sequence: TGTGCCAGCAGTGAGACGTCTTTAGCGGGGGGTGACACCGGGGAGCTGTTTTTT. Translation: CASSETSLAGGDTGELFF.

The V gene is TRBV7-2, the J gene TRBJ2-1; TRBD2 agrees at 10 bases. The germline V gene encodes CDR1 SGHTA and CDR2 FQGNSA. V lost 5 bases and J lost 7; bases outside the gene matches: 14. This CDR3 region has 17 residues. CDR3 DNA: TGTGCCAGCAGCCCCGGGGAGCGGGAGGGCCCGCGGAATGAGCAGTTCTTC. Its protein is CASSPGEREGPRNEQFF.

This clone has more than one count but fewer than ten. The chain recombines TRBV7-2 with TRBJ2-3, with TRBD2 matching 9 bases. There are 14 residues in the CDR3. Trimming removed 2 bases from V and 10 bases from J; junction bases left unmatched: 7. Germline V gene data show CDR1 as SGHTA and CDR2 as FQGNSA. For the CDR3, the DNA is TGTGCCAGCAGCTTACCAGCGGGAGGTGGTGCGCAGTATTTT. It specifies CASSLPAGGGAQYF.

This chain joins TRBV10-3 and TRBJ1-1, with TRBD1 as a possible D gene (5 bases). Per germline, CDR1 ENHRY and CDR2 SYGVKD. Trimming left V 4 bases short and J 1 base short, with 13 bases between. CDR3 length: 15 amino acids. The CDR3 DNA sequence: TGTGCCATCAGTGGGAGGGGAGAGACGAACACTGAAGCTTTCTTT. This translates into CAISGRGETNTEAFF.

CDR3 region: CASSTPGQGYEQYF. The CDR3 region has the DNA TGTGCCAGTAGTACACCGGGACAGGGCTACGAGCAGTACTTC. The rearrangement uses TRBV19 and TRBJ2-7; 9 bases match TRBD1. Germline V gene sequence: CDR1 LNHDA, CDR2 SQIVND (reference sequence). The CDR3 consists of 14 residues. The J segment lost 3 bases and the V segment lost 4 bases, leaving 4 bases of the junction unmatched.

This clone was picked up a small number of times. The rearrangement uses TRBV6-1 and TRBJ1-1; D gene uncertain. The germline V gene encodes CDR1 MNHNS and CDR2 SASEGT. Trimming took off 0 bases at V and 8 bases at J, with 7 bases between the two ends. The length of the CDR3 is 12 residues. The CDR3 bases are TGTGCCAGCAGTGAAGCCTCTGCGGAAGCTTTCTTT. Translation gives CASSEASAEAFF.

The chain links TRBV18 to TRBJ1-6; D call uncertain. The CDR3 consists of 18 residues. The V gene's germline CDR1 is KGHSH and CDR2 LQKENI. Trimming shortened V by 3 bases and J by 0 bases, and 15 bases separated the two germline ends. The CDR3 coding sequence is TGTGCCAGCTCACCGGTCATGGCCTCGAGCTCCTATAATTCACCCCTCCACTTT. It encodes CASSPVMASSSYNSPLHF.

In DNA form, the CDR3 reads TGCGCCAGCAGCCACACAGACCGGGGGGCTGAGCAGTTCTTC. It encodes CASSHTDRGAEQFF. V is TRBV4-1 and J is TRBJ2-1; the D gene is possibly TRBD2 (7 bases). The V gene lost 3 bases and the J gene lost 9 bases, with 15 bases spanning the gap. The CDR3 has 14 residues. Germline-derived CDR1 and CDR2 are MGHRA and YSYEKL.

J is TRBJ1-6 and V is TRBV10-2, with 10 bases that match TRBD1. V lost 8 bases, J lost 8 bases, and 0 bases stayed unmatched. This CDR3 region has 12 residues. CDR1 is WSHSY and CDR2 is SAAADI in the germline V gene. The CDR3 here is CASGQGDSPLHF. CDR3 in DNA: TGCGCCAGCGGACAGGGGGATTCACCCCTCCACTTT.

The chain uses TRBV10-3 and TRBJ2-7; TRBD1 matches at 12 bases. CDR1 is ENHRY and CDR2 is SYGVKD in the germline V gene. Unmatched junction bases numbered 7, after V lost 10 bases and J lost 6 bases. The CDR3 covers 13 residues. The chain's CDR3 is CASLGGQGAEQYF. CDR3 coding DNA: TGTGCCAGCCTCGGGGGACAGGGGGCCGAGCAGTACTTC.

V gene TRBV5-5 combines with J gene TRBJ2-6; perhaps TRBD1 as D (6 bases). Germline V gene data show CDR1 as SGHKS and CDR2 as YYEKEE (reference sequence). The ends were cut back, 0 bases at V and 4 bases at J, with 11 bases in the middle. The CDR3 consists of 16 residues. The CDR3 loop is CASSLVTGSGANVLTF. For the CDR3, the DNA is TGTGCCAGCAGCTTGGTTACAGGGTCGGGGGCCAACGTCCTGACTTTC.

The J gene is TRBJ2-5, the V gene TRBV28; possibly TRBD2 for D (5 bases). The V and J ends lost 3 bases and 5 bases respectively, with 10 bases between them. CDR1 and CDR2 (germline): MDHEN, SYDVKM. CDR3 length: 13 residues. CDR3 sequence: CASSFPPGETQYF. In DNA form, the CDR3 reads TGTGCCAGCAGTTTTCCACCGGGGGAGACCCAGTACTTC.

The genes are TRBV18 and TRBJ2-5; D not resolved. The ends were cut back, 2 bases at V and 3 bases at J, with 13 bases in the middle. Germline assignment: CDR1 KGHSH and CDR2 LQKENI. The length of the CDR3 is 15 residues. The CDR3 DNA is TGTGCCAGCTCACCAAACGGTTTTGGAGAAGAGACCCAGTACTTC. Amino acid sequence: CASSPNGFGEETQYF.

The V and J genes are TRBV7-2 and TRBJ2-7; maybe TRBD2 (6 bases). Between the trimmed V and J ends, which lost 6 bases and 1 base, there was a span of 13 bases. The CDR3 contains 14 residues. Germline V gene data show CDR1 as SGHTA and CDR2 as FQGNSA. The CDR3 DNA reads TGTGCCAGCAGAACCGGGACTTTTTCCTACGAGCAGTACTTC. It codes for CASRTGTFSYEQYF.

This clone showed up just a few times. The CDR3 is CASSQGGTGYNEQFF. For the CDR3, the DNA is TGTGCCAGCAGCCAAGGCGGGACAGGGTACAATGAGCAGTTCTTC. The V gene is TRBV4-2, the J gene TRBJ2-1; 9 bases are a match to TRBD1. V trimming: 1 base; J trimming: 4 bases; junction bases outside the gene matches: 2. The germline V gene encodes CDR1 LGHNA and CDR2 YNFKEQ. There are 15 residues in the CDR3.